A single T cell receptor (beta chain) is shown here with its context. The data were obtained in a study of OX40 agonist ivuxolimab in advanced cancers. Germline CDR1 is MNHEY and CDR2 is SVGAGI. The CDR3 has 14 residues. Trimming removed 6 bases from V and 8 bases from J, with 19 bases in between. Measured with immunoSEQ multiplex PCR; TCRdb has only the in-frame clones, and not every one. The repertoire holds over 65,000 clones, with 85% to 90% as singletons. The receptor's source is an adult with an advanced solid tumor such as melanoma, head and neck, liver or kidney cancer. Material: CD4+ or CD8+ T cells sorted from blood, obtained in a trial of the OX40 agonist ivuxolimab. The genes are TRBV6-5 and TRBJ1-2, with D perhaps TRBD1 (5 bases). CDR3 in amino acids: CASSSRAGGGGYTF. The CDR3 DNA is TGTGCCAGCAGCTCCCGGGCCGGTGGGGGAGGCTACACCTTC.